This entry lists 25 T cell receptor beta chains sequenced from one sample in a study of radiation and T cells in renal cell carcinoma. Assay: immunoSEQ multiplex PCR; the TCRdb copy retains only in-frame clones and omits some. The profile shows some 72,000 clones, 82% of them singletons. Time point: blood 2 weeks post-SBRT. Described treatment: 15 Gy SBRT to primary tumor, nephrectomy 4 weeks later. The sequencing used blood, collected from a patient whose treatment included radiotherapy and nephrectomy. Receptors were obtained from a man aged 55-75 years with renal cell carcinoma.

The gene calls are TRBV5-4 and TRBJ2-7, with 10 nucleotides matching TRBD1. The germline CDR1 and CDR2 sequences are SGHNT and YYREEE (reference sequence). Trimming took 3 bases from V and 3 from J; bases not matched to a gene: 9. The CDR3 runs 16 residues. In DNA, the CDR3 is TGTGCCAGCAGCTCCATATCGGGACAGGGGTTCTACGAGCAGTACTTC. This encodes CASSSISGQGFYEQYF.

The V gene is TRBV27, the J gene TRBJ2-1; D is undetermined. This CDR3 has 14 residues. CDR1 and CDR2 from the germline V gene are MNHEY and SMNVEV (reference sequence). V shed 5 bases and J shed 4 bases, with 12 bases lying between them. The CDR3 region is CASSDLLDYNEQFF. The DNA for the CDR3 is TGTGCCAGCAGTGATTTGTTGGATTACAATGAGCAGTTCTTC.

J is TRBJ2-1 and V is TRBV27; TRBD2 matches at 8 bases. With 9 bases clipped from V and 4 bases from J, the junction kept 5 bases outside the gene matches. This CDR3 has 13 amino acids. The germline V gene encodes CDR1 MNHEY and CDR2 SMNVEV (reference sequence). CDR3 sequence: CASTSGPYNEQFF. The CDR3 DNA is TGTGCCAGTACTAGCGGACCTTACAATGAGCAGTTCTTC.

The chain links TRBV7-2 to TRBJ2-7, with D possibly TRBD2 on 5 matching bases. The V end was cut by 1 base, the J end by 2 bases, with 12 bases between. Germline assignment: CDR1 SGHTA and CDR2 FQGNSA. This CDR3 region has 15 residues. CDR3 amino acids: CASSLGTRVTYEQYF. The CDR3 nucleotides read TGTGCCAGCAGCTTAGGAACGCGGGTAACCTACGAGCAGTACTTC.

The chain links TRBV6-5 to TRBJ2-7; 10 nucleotides align to TRBD2. The length of the CDR3 is 12 residues. Germline lookup yields CDR1 MNHEY and CDR2 SVGAGI. With V trimmed by 0 bases and J by 11 bases, 1 base remained unmatched. The CDR3 nucleotides are TGTGCCAGCAGTTACTCCGGGACTAGCGAGTACTTC. This sequence encodes CASSYSGTSEYF.

V is TRBV5-4 and J is TRBJ2-5; TRBD1 matches at 9 bases. The V segment lost 0 bases and the J segment 2 bases; nucleotides outside the gene matches: 5. CDR1 and CDR2 from the germline V gene are SGHNT and YYREEE (reference sequence). This CDR3 contains 16 residues. The CDR3: CASSLAGTGTQETQYF. CDR3 coding DNA: TGTGCCAGCAGCTTGGCCGGGACAGGGACTCAAGAGACCCAGTACTTC.

There are a few counts of this clone. The CDR3 spells CASSSPIDRVAYGYTF. CDR3 DNA sequence: TGTGCCAGCAGCTCCCCCATCGACAGGGTGGCCTATGGCTACACCTTC. This chain links TRBV7-9 with TRBJ1-2; 7 bases are shared with TRBD1. From germline, CDR1 is SEHNR and CDR2 FQNEAQ (reference sequence). Trimming at V came to 4 bases and at J to 4 bases, leaving 12 bases not matched to a gene. This CDR3 is built from 16 residues.

CDR3 loop: CASSYSGVGEQYF. DNA for the CDR3: TGTGCCAGCAGCTATAGTGGGGTCGGCGAGCAGTACTTC. The chain is built from TRBV5-4 and TRBJ2-7; D not certain. The CDR3 length is 13 residues. CDR1 and CDR2 from the germline V gene are SGHNT and YYREEE (reference sequence). With 3 bases removed from V and 6 bases from J, the gap between germline ends came to 13 bases.

The sample holds a few counts of this clone. Here the CDR3 reads CASSERTGGLSGYTF. The CDR3 DNA sequence: TGTGCCAGCAGTGAGAGGACAGGGGGCTTGAGTGGCTACACCTTC. The chain couples TRBV25-1 to TRBJ1-2, with 11 nucleotides matching TRBD1. V dropped 3 bases and J dropped 7; count of bases not matched to a gene: 7. The CDR3 spans 15 residues. Germline loops: CDR1 MGHDK, CDR2 SYGVNS.

The chain couples TRBV5-1 to TRBJ1-1; tentatively, D is TRBD1 (5 bases). Germline-derived CDR1 and CDR2 are SGHRS and YFSETQ. The germline V and J ends were trimmed by 0 bases and 6 bases, with 12 bases remaining between them. The CDR3 runs to 14 residues. Here the CDR3 DNA reads TGCGCCAGCAGCTTGGAGGGGCCGACTGCTGAAGCTTTCTTT. It encodes CASSLEGPTAEAFF.

J is TRBJ2-7 and V is TRBV7-2; D may be TRBD1 (5 bases). Germline V lookup: CDR1 SGHTA, CDR2 FQGNSA. Trimming took 5 bases from V and 3 from J, leaving 17 bases between them. This CDR3 region has 15 residues. The CDR3 region has the DNA TGTGCCAGCAGCCCATTCGGAATACAGGACTACGAGCAGTACTTC. Residues: CASSPFGIQDYEQYF.

This clone was seen a few times. The rearrangement uses TRBV14 and TRBJ1-2, with no clear D. This CDR3 spans 13 amino acids. CDR1 SGHDN and CDR2 FVKESK come from the germline V gene. The V end was cut by 0 bases, the J end by 8 bases, with 10 bases between. As DNA, the CDR3 is TGTGCCAGCAGCCAAGATCTGGAGGACGGCTACACCTTC. Its translation: CASSQDLEDGYTF.

The genes are TRBV5-1 and TRBJ2-2; D is unresolved. Germline CDR1 reads SGHRS; CDR2 reads YFSETQ. V lost 8 bases and J 0 bases, leaving 14 bases between the germline ends. This CDR3 has 15 amino acids. The DNA for the CDR3 is TGCGCCAGTACACAGTCTACCGCGAACACCGGGGAGCTGTTTTTT. Translating it yields CASTQSTANTGELFF. Full variable domain (remainder filled in from reference TRBV5-1 and TRBJ2-2): KAGVTQTPRYLIKTRGQQVTLSCSPISGHRSVSWYQQTPGQGLQFLFEYFSETQRNKGNFPGRFSGRQFSNSRSEMNVSTLELGDSALYLCASTQSTANTGELFFGEGSRLTVL.

This clone was counted many times. CDR3 loop: CASSPLGRVSYGYTF. DNA of the CDR3: TGTGCCAGTAGTCCCCTTGGCAGGGTGAGCTATGGCTACACCTTC. This chain joins TRBV19 and TRBJ1-2; maybe TRBD1 (5 bases). The CDR3 is made up of 15 amino acids. The V gene's germline CDR1 is LNHDA and CDR2 SQIVND (reference sequence). The ends were cut back, 5 bases at V and 4 bases at J, with 17 bases in the middle.

This chain joins TRBV19 and TRBJ2-7; TRBD1 might be the D (5 bases). This CDR3 is built from 12 residues. The germline V and J ends were trimmed by 5 bases and 5 bases, with 10 bases remaining between them. Germline V gene data show CDR1 as LNHDA and CDR2 as SQIVND (reference sequence). In DNA form, the CDR3 reads TGTGCCAGTAGTCGTAAGGGGAACGAGCAGTACTTC. It encodes CASSRKGNEQYF. Complete variable domain (other parts from reference TRBV19 and TRBJ2-7): DGGITQSPKYLFRKEGQNVTLSCEQNLNHDAMYWYRQDPGQGLRLIYYSQIVNDFQKGDIAEGYSVSREKKESFPLTVTSAQKNPTAFYLCASSRKGNEQYFGPGTRLTVT.

The V gene is TRBV30, the J gene TRBJ2-3, with 8 positions matching TRBD1. The CDR3 is made up of 14 amino acids. V was clipped by 3 bases and J by 4 bases; unmatched bases: 6. The germline V gene encodes CDR1 GTSNPN and CDR2 SVGIG (reference sequence). CDR3 sequence: CAWSGQGRADTQYF. In DNA, the CDR3 is TGTGCCTGGAGCGGACAGGGTAGGGCAGATACGCAGTATTTT.

The V gene is TRBV14, the J gene TRBJ2-1; weak D call: TRBD2 (6 bases). In germline, CDR1 is SGHDN, CDR2 FVKESK. The CDR3 contains 16 residues. V was cut by 0 bases and J by 6 bases, with 15 bases left in between. This chain's CDR3 is CASSQEGSGPLNEQFF. In DNA form, the CDR3 reads TGTGCCAGCAGCCAAGAGGGAAGCGGGCCCCTCAATGAGCAGTTCTTC.

The V gene is TRBV7-2, the J gene TRBJ2-7; D could derive from TRBD1 or TRBD2 (5 bases each). Germline V gives CDR1 SGHTA, CDR2 FQGNSA. The CDR3 sequence is 15 residues long. V was clipped by 3 bases and J by 0 bases, with 12 bases between them. In DNA form, the CDR3 reads TGTGCCAGCAGCTTGGGACCACGAAGCTCCTACGAGCAGTACTTC. Residues: CASSLGPRSSYEQYF.

This clone has more than one count but fewer than ten. This chain joins TRBV19 and TRBJ2-2; 9 bases map to TRBD2. Germline CDR1 and CDR2: LNHDA and SQIVND (reference sequence). The CDR3 covers 18 residues. V trimming: 3 bases; J trimming: 4 bases; junction bases outside the gene matches: 12. CDR3 sequence: CASSISRGGRAGTGELFF. CDR3 bases: TGTGCCAGTAGTATCAGTAGAGGCGGGAGGGCCGGCACCGGGGAGCTGTTTTTT.

This sequence joins TRBV6-5 and TRBJ2-7; 7 bases align to TRBD1. Germline trimming cut 0 bases from V and 3 bases from J; bases unmatched to any gene: 5. The CDR3 runs 15 residues. Germline assignment: CDR1 MNHEY and CDR2 SVGAGI. CDR3 nucleotide sequence: TGTGCCAGCAGTTACTCGAACCAGGGGGACTACGAGCAGTACTTC. Amino acid sequence: CASSYSNQGDYEQYF.

V gene TRBV29-1 combines with J gene TRBJ1-1; the D gene is possibly TRBD1 (5 bases). This CDR3 region has 13 residues. V lost 1 base, J lost 4 bases, and 10 bases lay in between. Germline CDR1 reads SQVTM; CDR2 reads ANQGSEA. The CDR3 is CSVEAGGLTEAFF. The CDR3 nucleotides read TGCAGCGTTGAAGCGGGGGGACTCACTGAAGCTTTCTTT.

This chain joins TRBV18 and TRBJ1-1; D gene uncertain. Trimming stripped 1 base from V and 1 base from J, with 7 bases between. This CDR3 region has 14 residues. The germline V gene has CDR1 KGHSH and CDR2 LQKENI. Here the CDR3 reads CASSPRAENTEAFF. For the CDR3, the DNA is TGTGCCAGCTCACCACGGGCGGAGAACACTGAAGCTTTCTTT.

This clone was observed a few times. The V and J genes are TRBV6-1 and TRBJ1-3; 7 nucleotides align to TRBD1. Germline trimming cut 6 bases from V and 2 bases from J; bases unmatched to any gene: 7. Germline V CDR1 and CDR2: MNHNS, SASEGT. This CDR3 region has 15 residues. For the CDR3, the DNA is TGTGCCAGCAGGAGCAGGGGGTCGACTGGAAACACCATATATTTT. Its protein is CASRSRGSTGNTIYF.

The chain joins TRBV7-2 to TRBJ2-5; D might be TRBD1 or TRBD2, each matching 5 bases. The CDR3 totals 14 residues. V shed 4 bases and J shed 4 bases, with 13 bases lying between them. Germline CDR1 reads SGHTA; CDR2 reads FQGNSA. The CDR3 coding sequence is TGTGCCAGCAGCTCGCAGGGCGGGCCAGAGACCCAGTACTTC. This gives the protein CASSSQGGPETQYF.

The V gene is TRBV4-1, the J gene TRBJ2-7; 10 positions agree with TRBD1. The CDR3 runs 15 residues. V gave up 4 bases and J gave up 5 bases; unmatched junction bases: 8. Germline V gene data show CDR1 as MGHRA and CDR2 as YSYEKL. The DNA for the CDR3 is TGCGCCAGCAGCCGCACCGGGACAGGGGAGAACGAGCAGTACTTC. It specifies CASSRTGTGENEQYF.